A single sample is the source of the 30 T cell receptor beta chains below, sequenced in a study of cytomegalovirus exposure and HLA in healthy donors. Primers included in the PCR were 60 Vbeta and 13 Jbeta primers. Here immunoSEQ multiplex PCR was the method, and the copy in TCRdb shows in-frame clones only, minus some. The table shows about 97,000 clones, with approximately 9% occurring only once. Sequenced material: PBMCs. These receptor sequences come from a man aged 50-60 years in good health and CMV-seropositive.

There are a few counts of this clone. The J gene is TRBJ1-1, the V gene TRBV29-1; a weak D match, TRBD1 (5 bases). Trimming cost V 4 bases and J 2 bases, with 11 bases left between them. The CDR3 runs to 13 residues. Germline CDR1 is SQVTM and CDR2 is ANQGSEA. The CDR3 DNA follows: TGCAGCGTTGTGGCAGGGCTAAACACTGAAGCTTTCTTT. This codes for CSVVAGLNTEAFF.

The table lists this clone with a count of one. This chain joins TRBV10-2 and TRBJ1-5; D is ambiguous. Trimming removed 6 bases at V and 0 bases at J, with 21 bases between. The CDR3 has 18 amino acids. The germline V gene has CDR1 WSHSY and CDR2 SAAADI. The CDR3 sequence is CASSSTVGIGYSNQPQHF. CDR3 nucleotide sequence: TGCGCCAGCAGCAGCACAGTGGGTATTGGTTATAGCAATCAGCCCCAGCATTTT.

This chain connects TRBV28 to TRBJ1-5; maybe TRBD1 (5 bases). V lost 5 bases, J lost 1 base, and 18 bases lay in between. CDR3 size: 17 residues. Germline V gene lookup returns CDR1 MDHEN and CDR2 SYDVKM. For the CDR3, the DNA is TGTGCCAGCAGTCCCCTCAAGTCAGGGCCGAGCAATCAGCCCCAGCATTTT. Translation: CASSPLKSGPSNQPQHF.

The genes are TRBV6-6 and TRBJ2-1, with 13 bases lining up with TRBD2. Per the germline V gene, CDR1 is MNHNY and CDR2 is SVGAGI (reference sequence). With 2 bases clipped from V and 8 bases from J, the junction kept 6 bases outside the gene matches. The CDR3 runs to 16 residues. Here the CDR3 reads CASSYGTGLAGDEQFF. The CDR3 coding sequence is TGTGCCAGCAGTTACGGTACAGGACTAGCGGGAGATGAGCAGTTCTTC.

The V and J genes are TRBV6-5 and TRBJ2-7; a weak D match, TRBD1 (6 bases). The CDR3 is 12 residues long. Deletions cut 8 bases from V and 3 bases from J, with 11 bases between. In germline, CDR1 is MNHEY, CDR2 SVGAGI. CDR3 DNA: TGTGCCAGCCAAAGGGGGAACTACGAGCAGTACTTC. Translation: CASQRGNYEQYF.

In its sample, this clone was seen a few times. The chain combines TRBV23-1 with TRBJ2-3; 12 bases align to TRBD2. TRBV23-1 is noted as an ORF with a role that remains uncertain. The CDR3 consists of 17 residues. V lost 8 bases to trimming and J lost 6 bases; unmatched junction nucleotides: 15. The CDR3 DNA sequence: TGCGCCAGCTTACGACGGACTAGCGGGACCGTGAGGGATACGCAGTATTTT. This encodes CASLRRTSGTVRDTQYF.

This clone was observed a few times. The V gene is TRBV4-1, the J gene TRBJ1-6, with 7 bases matching TRBD1. The trim removed 5 bases at V and 8 bases at J, leaving 12 bases unmatched. Germline V CDR1 and CDR2: MGHRA, YSYEKL. The CDR3 covers 16 residues. The CDR3 nucleotides read TGCGCCAGCAGCTTAATCCCGACAGGGATTGATTCACCCCTCCACTTT. It is translated as CASSLIPTGIDSPLHF.

This clone was observed a few times. This sequence joins TRBV6-5 and TRBJ2-7; 10 bases line up with TRBD1. The trim removed 5 bases at V and 3 bases at J, leaving 7 bases unmatched. In germline, CDR1 is MNHEY, CDR2 SVGAGI. This CDR3 has 15 residues. Here the CDR3 reads CASSRGGQGFYEQYF. The CDR3 nucleotides are TGTGCCAGCAGTCGAGGGGGACAGGGGTTCTACGAGCAGTACTTC.

This clone was observed a few times. This rearrangement joins TRBV5-4 to TRBJ1-2; D is ambiguous. The CDR3 length is 15 residues. CDR1 and CDR2 (germline): SGHNT, YYREEE (reference sequence). The V end lost 4 bases, the J end lost 5 bases, and 18 bases lay between the germline ends. The CDR3 is CASSLGYGSRYGYTF. The CDR3 nucleotides are TGTGCCAGCAGCCTGGGTTATGGGTCGCGGTATGGCTACACCTTC.

There are a few counts of this clone. V gene TRBV7-3 combines with J gene TRBJ1-2; 7 nucleotides match TRBD1. CDR3 size: 13 residues. Germline CDR1 reads SGHTA; CDR2 reads FQGTGA. Trimming took 5 bases from V and 8 from J; bases not matched to a gene: 8. The CDR3 coding sequence is TGTGCCAGCAGCGAGACAGGGACGAGCGGCTACACCTTC. This codes for CASSETGTSGYTF. The full variable domain, with the rest looked up from reference TRBV7-3 and TRBJ1-2, is GAGVSQTPSNKVTEKGKYVELRCDPISGHTALYWYRQSLGQGPEFLIYFQGTGAADDSGLPNDRFFAVRPEGSVSTLKIQRTERGDSAVYLCASSETGTSGYTFGSGTRLTVV.

This clone occurred a few times. This chain joins TRBV25-1 and TRBJ2-4; 12 nucleotides align to TRBD2. Losses at the gene ends were 3 bases for V and 11 bases for J; bases not matched to a gene: 14. Looked up from germline, CDR1 is MGHDK and CDR2 is SYGVNS. CDR3 length: 17 amino acids. This CDR3 reads CASSDLETSGSPGVQYF. The CDR3 DNA sequence: TGTGCCAGCAGTGATCTCGAGACTAGCGGGAGCCCAGGGGTTCAGTACTTC.

This clone was detected a few times. The chain uses TRBV7-8 and TRBJ2-1, with TRBD2 matching 11 bases. This CDR3 is 16 amino acids long. Germline V gives CDR1 SGHVS, CDR2 FQNEAQ. Trimming at V came to 3 bases and at J to 8 bases, leaving 9 bases not matched to a gene. The CDR3 reads CASSFAGTSGLDEQFF. Here the CDR3 DNA reads TGTGCCAGCAGCTTCGCCGGGACTAGCGGTTTGGATGAGCAGTTCTTC.

This clone came up a few times. The chain carries TRBV7-2 and TRBJ2-7, with D perhaps TRBD2 (5 bases). V gave up 1 base and J gave up 1 base, with 11 bases separating them. Germline V lookup: CDR1 SGHTA, CDR2 FQGNSA. The CDR3 spans 15 residues. CDR3: CASSLGLAASYEQYF. In DNA form, the CDR3 reads TGTGCCAGCAGCTTAGGGCTAGCTGCTTCCTACGAGCAGTACTTC.

This clone was counted only a few times. This chain links TRBV10-3 with TRBJ1-5, with 8 bases lining up with TRBD1. Germline CDR1 reads ENHRY; CDR2 reads SYGVKD. V was clipped by 11 bases and J by 0 bases; unmatched bases: 15. The CDR3 is 17 residues long. The CDR3 spells CAASPGQVLYSNQPQHF. The CDR3 region has the DNA TGTGCCGCCTCCCCGGGACAGGTCCTCTATAGCAATCAGCCCCAGCATTTT.

This clone has just a few counts. This sequence joins TRBV11-2 and TRBJ1-2; D perhaps matches TRBD1 (5 bases). Trimming pared 9 bases from V and 8 bases from J, leaving 13 bases between. Germline loops: CDR1 SGHAT, CDR2 FQNNGV. The CDR3 covers 11 residues. CDR3 loop: CARGGARGYTF. The CDR3 DNA follows: TGTGCCAGGGGGGGAGCCCGGGGCTACACCTTC. Complete variable domain (other parts from reference TRBV11-2 and TRBJ1-2): EAGVAQSPRYKIIEKRQSVAFWCNPISGHATLYWYQQILGQGPKLLIQFQNNGVVDDSQLPKDRFSAERLKGVDSTLKIQPAKLEDSAVYLCARGGARGYTFGSGTRLTVV.

A few counts support this clone. J is TRBJ2-7 and V is TRBV29-1; D perhaps matches TRBD2 (6 bases). Trimming stripped 6 bases from V and 0 bases from J, with 18 bases between. There are 15 residues in the CDR3. In germline, CDR1 is SQVTM, CDR2 ANQGSEA. The CDR3, as DNA: TGCAGCGTACTGGGTGGTAGCGGCAGCTCCTACGAGCAGTACTTC. Translating it yields CSVLGGSGSSYEQYF.

The CDR3 DNA follows: TGCGCCAGCAGCGCTACTACTAGCGGGGGCACAGATACGCAGTATTTT. Residues: CASSATTSGGTDTQYF. V usage is TRBV5-1 and J usage is TRBJ2-3, with 10 bases aligning to TRBD2. J was trimmed by 1 base and V by 4 bases; bases with no gene match: 6. This CDR3 spans 16 amino acids. Germline V gene sequence: CDR1 SGHRS, CDR2 YFSETQ.

This clone appeared a few times. At the DNA level, this CDR3 is encoded by other sequences in the same sample as well. J is TRBJ2-7 and V is TRBV28; D gene unclear. Germline V lookup: CDR1 MDHEN, CDR2 SYDVKM. Trimming took 8 bases from V and 2 from J, leaving 13 bases between them. The CDR3 contains 13 residues. CDR3 loop: CASSPPGTYEQYF. Here the CDR3 DNA reads TGTGCCAGCTCCCCTCCGGGTACCTACGAGCAGTACTTC.

In this sample, this clone turned up a few times. The V gene is TRBV30, the J gene TRBJ1-1; 7 bases match TRBD1. V gave up 2 bases and J gave up 3 bases; unmatched junction bases: 6. Per germline, CDR1 GTSNPN and CDR2 SVGIG (reference sequence). CDR3 length equals 14 residues. CDR3 nucleotide sequence: TGTGCCTGGAGTCCAGGGACAGTATACACTGAAGCTTTCTTT. As protein: CAWSPGTVYTEAFF. Using reference TRBV30 and TRBJ1-1 for the parts outside the CDR3, the full variable domain is SQTIHQWPATLVQPVGSPLSLECTVEGTSNPNLYWYRQAAGRGLQLLFYSVGIGQISSEVPQNLSASRPQDRQFILSSKKLLLSDSGFYLCAWSPGTVYTEAFFGQGTRLTVV.

In nucleotides, the CDR3 is TGTGCCTGGATCTCCAACCAAGGGGTCTTGGAAGAGACCCAGTACTTC. It translates to CAWISNQGVLEETQYF. V is TRBV30 and J is TRBJ2-5; D might be TRBD1 (5 bases). This CDR3 region has 16 residues. In germline, CDR1 is GTSNPN, CDR2 SVGIG (reference sequence). Trimming cost V 4 bases and J 3 bases, with 21 bases left between them.

This clone was recorded a few times. This chain connects TRBV7-8 to TRBJ1-5; D unclear. Trimming stripped 5 bases from V and 6 bases from J, with 14 bases between. Germline CDR1 is SGHVS and CDR2 is FQNEAQ. The CDR3 totals 14 residues. The CDR3 sequence is CASSRRKGSQPQHF. CDR3 coding DNA: TGTGCCAGCAGCCGGCGCAAAGGGAGTCAGCCCCAGCATTTT.

This clone has only a few counts. The chain couples TRBV7-6 to TRBJ2-3; D is perhaps TRBD1 (6 bases). The CDR3 is 13 amino acids. Per the germline V gene, CDR1 is SGHVS and CDR2 is FNYEAQ. V was pared by 8 bases and J by 3 bases, with 12 bases between. The CDR3 bases are TGTGCCAGCTCCACAGGGTTTACAGATACGCAGTATTTT. Its translation: CASSTGFTDTQYF.

This clone turned up a few times. CDR3 DNA: TGCAGCGTACCCGGGAGGGGGGAAGCCGGGCACTACAATGAGCAGTTCTTC. Protein: CSVPGRGEAGHYNEQFF. The genes are TRBV29-1 and TRBJ2-1; TRBD2 matches at 8 bases. CDR3 size: 17 residues. Germline V gene lookup returns CDR1 SQVTM and CDR2 ANQGSEA. Trimming at V came to 6 bases and at J to 3 bases, leaving 16 bases not matched to a gene.

This clone showed up just a few times. The J gene is TRBJ1-5, the V gene TRBV7-9; 9 bases are a match to TRBD1. Germline V gives CDR1 SEHNR, CDR2 FQNEAQ (reference sequence). The CDR3 totals 17 residues. V trimming: 1 base; J trimming: 0 bases; junction bases outside the gene matches: 4. CDR3 sequence (DNA): TGTGCCAGCAGCTTAGGTGACAGGGGGAATAGCAATCAGCCCCAGCATTTT. Translation gives CASSLGDRGNSNQPQHF.

The V gene is TRBV9, the J gene TRBJ2-7; 10 nucleotides line up with TRBD2. Unmatched junction bases numbered 14, after V lost 3 bases and J lost 5 bases. The germline CDR1 and CDR2 sequences are SGDLS and YYNGEE. The CDR3 spans 17 residues. This chain's CDR3 is CASSGGRLAGVSDEQYF. In nucleotides, the CDR3 is TGTGCCAGCAGCGGCGGCAGGCTAGCGGGAGTTTCAGACGAGCAGTACTTC.

The chain carries TRBV11-1 and TRBJ2-7; 11 nucleotides match TRBD1. V lost 5 bases, J lost 2 bases, and 5 bases stayed unmatched. Looked up from germline, CDR1 is SGHAT and CDR2 is FQDESV (reference sequence). The CDR3 sequence is 15 residues long. The CDR3 here is CASSRGTGGPYEQYV. For the CDR3, the DNA is TGTGCCAGCAGCCGAGGGACAGGGGGTCCCTACGAGCAGTACGTC.

J is TRBJ2-7 and V is TRBV6-1; the D gene is possibly TRBD1 (5 bases). Trimming shortened V by 6 bases and J by 6 bases, and 9 bases separated the two germline ends. This CDR3 is built from 11 residues. The germline CDR1 and CDR2 sequences are MNHNS and SASEGT. The CDR3 protein is CASSERGEQYF. CDR3 in DNA: TGTGCCAGCAGCGAAAGGGGCGAGCAGTACTTC.

This clone appeared a few times. The chain recombines TRBV5-4 with TRBJ2-1; 12 bases map to TRBD2. Germline assignment: CDR1 SGHNT and CDR2 YYREEE (reference sequence). The ends lost 2 bases at V and 7 bases at J; junction bases unmatched: 4. CDR3 length equals 15 residues. CDR3 sequence (DNA): TGTGCCAGCAGCTTAACTAGCGGGAGGAGGAATGAGCAGTTCTTC. Its translation is CASSLTSGRRNEQFF.

This clone was counted a few times. This same CDR3 is encoded by further DNA sequences in the sample. As DNA, the CDR3 is TGCGCCAGCAGCCAAGATCAGGGGGCGAGGGAGACCCAGTACTTC. This translates into CASSQDQGARETQYF. The chain recombines TRBV4-3 with TRBJ2-5, with 8 bases aligning to TRBD1. CDR1 and CDR2 from the germline V gene are LGHNA and YSLEER. After removal of 0 bases from V and 5 bases from J, the junction contained 5 bases not matched to a gene. CDR3 length: 15 amino acids.

The chain couples TRBV5-1 to TRBJ2-2; possibly TRBD1 for D (5 bases). Germline CDR1 SGHRS, CDR2 YFSETQ. V lost 2 bases to trimming and J lost 0 bases, with 11 bases between them. CDR3 length: 16 residues. CDR3 amino acids: CASSFRTTANTGELFF. CDR3 DNA sequence: TGCGCCAGCAGCTTTAGGACAACGGCGAACACCGGGGAGCTGTTTTTT.